This TCR beta chain was documented in a study of OX40 agonist ivuxolimab in advanced cancers. Study context: Intravenous ivuxolimab was administered to patients every 2 weeks at 0.01 to 10 mg/kg.

The investigators sampled blood at baseline, at cycle 4 day 1, and at cycle 7 day 1. Study-level results: A proportion of nonresponders additionally exhibited low normalized T-cell clonal expansion. Expanded peripheral T cell antigen specificity was not determined.

As for this clone: What it binds is not known.

J lost 4 bases, V lost 4 bases, and 6 bases had no gene match. The CDR3 is made up of 16 amino acids. CDR1 MNHEY and CDR2 SVGAGI come from the germline V gene. Profiling relied on immunoSEQ multiplex PCR, and the TCRdb table lists in-frame clones only, not all of them. The data show tens of thousands of clones, 91% seen once. The clonotype was recovered from an adult with an advanced solid tumor such as melanoma, head and neck, liver or kidney cancer. Sequencing was performed on CD4+ or CD8+ T cells sorted from blood, taken in a trial of the OX40 agonist ivuxolimab. The genes are TRBV6-5 and TRBJ2-3, with 12 bases aligning to TRBD2. CDR3 coding DNA: TGTGCCAGCAGTTCACCCACTAGCGGGAGGTCAGATACGCAGTATTTT. Encoded protein: CASSSPTSGRSDTQYF.